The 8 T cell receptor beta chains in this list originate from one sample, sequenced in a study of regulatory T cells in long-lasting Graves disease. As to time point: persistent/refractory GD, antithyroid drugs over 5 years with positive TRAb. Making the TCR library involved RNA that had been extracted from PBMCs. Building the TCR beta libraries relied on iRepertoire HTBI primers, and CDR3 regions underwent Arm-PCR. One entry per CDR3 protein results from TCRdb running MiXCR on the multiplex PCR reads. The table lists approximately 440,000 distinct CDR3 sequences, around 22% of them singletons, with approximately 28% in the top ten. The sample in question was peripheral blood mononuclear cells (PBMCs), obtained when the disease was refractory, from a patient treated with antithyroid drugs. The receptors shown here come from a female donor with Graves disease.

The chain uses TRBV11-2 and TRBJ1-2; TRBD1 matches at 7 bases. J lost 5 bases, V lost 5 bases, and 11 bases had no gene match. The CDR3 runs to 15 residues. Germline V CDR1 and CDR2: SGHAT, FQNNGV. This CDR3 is CASSPVRQGLYGYTF. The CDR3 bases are TGTGCCAGCAGCCCCGTCCGACAGGGTCTGTATGGCTACACCTTC.

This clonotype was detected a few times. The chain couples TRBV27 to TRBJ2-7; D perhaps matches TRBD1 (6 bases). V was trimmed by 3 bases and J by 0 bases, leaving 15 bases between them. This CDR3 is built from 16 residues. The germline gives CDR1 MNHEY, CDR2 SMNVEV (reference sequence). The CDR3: CASSLALRGSSYEQYF. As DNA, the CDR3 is TGTGCCAGCAGTTTGGCCTTGAGGGGGAGCTCCTACGAGCAGTACTTC.

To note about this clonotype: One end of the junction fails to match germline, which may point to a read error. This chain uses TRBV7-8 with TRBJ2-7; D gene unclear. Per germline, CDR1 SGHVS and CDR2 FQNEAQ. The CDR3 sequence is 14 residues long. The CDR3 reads CASSLALSTYEQCF. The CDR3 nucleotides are TGTGCCAGCAGCTTAGCGCTAAGTACCTACGAGCAGTGCTTC.

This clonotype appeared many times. CDR3: CASSGEVATNEKLFF. DNA for the CDR3: TGTGCCAGCAGCGGGGAAGTTGCAACTAATGAAAAACTGTTTTTT. This rearrangement joins TRBV5-6 to TRBJ1-4; D unresolved. The CDR3 consists of 15 residues. Germline V gene data show CDR1 as SGHDT and CDR2 as YYEEEE. V lost 4 bases to trimming and J lost 0 bases, with 10 bases between them.

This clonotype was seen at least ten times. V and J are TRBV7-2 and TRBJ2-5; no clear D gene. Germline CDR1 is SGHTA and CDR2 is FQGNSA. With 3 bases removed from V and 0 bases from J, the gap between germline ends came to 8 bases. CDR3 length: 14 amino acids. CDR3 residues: CASSFWADQETQYF. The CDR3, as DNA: TGTGCCAGCAGCTTTTGGGCAGACCAAGAGACCCAGTACTTC.

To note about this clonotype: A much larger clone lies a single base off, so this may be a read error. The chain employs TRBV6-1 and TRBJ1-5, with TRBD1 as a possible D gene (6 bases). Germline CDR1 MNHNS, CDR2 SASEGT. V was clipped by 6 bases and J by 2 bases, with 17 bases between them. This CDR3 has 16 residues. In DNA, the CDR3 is TGTGCCAGCAGGGAAACGGCAGGGGCCGGCAATCAGCCCCAGCATTTT. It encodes CASRETAGAGNQPQHF.

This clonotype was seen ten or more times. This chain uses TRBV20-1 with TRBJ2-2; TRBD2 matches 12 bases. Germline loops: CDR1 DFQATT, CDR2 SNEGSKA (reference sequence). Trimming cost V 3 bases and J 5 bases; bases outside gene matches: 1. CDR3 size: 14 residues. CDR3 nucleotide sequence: TGCAGTGCTAGCACTAGCGGGAGGACCGGGGAGCTGTTTTTT. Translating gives CSASTSGRTGELFF.

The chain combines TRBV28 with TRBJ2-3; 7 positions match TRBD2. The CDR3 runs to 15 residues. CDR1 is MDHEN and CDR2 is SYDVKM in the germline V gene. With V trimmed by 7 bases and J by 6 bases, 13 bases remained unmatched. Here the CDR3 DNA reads TGTGCCAGCACCCAGACGGGACTATACACGGATACGCAGTATTTT. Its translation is CASTQTGLYTDTQYF.